These 8 T cell receptor beta chains were all obtained from the same sample, sequenced in a study of CD8+ T cells in alopecia areata. Pooled cells of cutaneous lymph node origin were sorted on CD4, CD8alpha, NKG2D, NKG2ACE and other markers. Isolated RNA was reverse transcribed into cDNA used as the sequencing template. Profiling relied on immunoSEQ multiplex PCR, and the TCRdb table lists in-frame clones only, not all of them. The sample yields 290,000 or so clones, without any singletons. What was sequenced was CD4+ T cells sorted from a lymph node. The receptors were sampled from a C3H/HeJ mouse with alopecia areata. The strain bears MHC haplotype H2-k.

About this clone: A single base separates this from a much larger clone, so it may be a read error. Gene names are mouse gene names. The missing CDR3 end, 4 residues past where the read stops, is filled in from the germline J gene. Other DNA variants within this sample encode the same CDR3. The V gene is TRBV13-1, the J gene TRBJ1-1; D is possibly TRBD1 (5 bases). Trimming took off 1 base at V and 0 bases at J, with 7 bases between the two ends. CDR3 size: 14 residues. Germline lookup yields CDR1 NSHNY and CDR2 SYGAGN. CDR3 DNA, as far as it was read: TGTGCCAGCAGTGATCGGGGGGCAAACACA. Translated: CASSDRGANT. The full CDR3 protein reads CASSDRGANTEVFF.

This clone was counted a few times. Gene names follow the mouse nomenclature. Read sequence stops 4 residues before the CDR3 end, and the germline J gene provides the missing end. The sample holds other DNA sequences that translate to the same CDR3. The chain employs TRBV13-1 and TRBJ2-2, with D perhaps matching TRBD2 (6 bases). V was cut by 2 bases and J by 2 bases, with 7 bases left in between. The germline V gene encodes CDR1 NSHNY and CDR2 SYGAGN. The CDR3 covers 14 residues. This CDR3 is CASSEGLNTGQLYF. The CDR3 bases that were read are TGTGCCAGCAGTGAGGGACTTAACACCGGG.

For this clone: Gene and germline names: mouse. Read coverage stops 4 residues before the CDR3 terminus; the germline J gene supplies the remainder. The genes are TRBV13-3 and TRBJ1-1; TRBD1 matches at 7 bases. Per germline, CDR1 NNHDY and CDR2 SYVADS. The CDR3 is 13 residues long. V dropped 5 bases and J dropped 1; count of bases not matched to a gene: 2. The covered CDR3 bases are TGTGCCAGCAGGACAGGGAGGAACACA. It encodes CASRTGRNT. The whole CDR3 reads CASRTGRNTEVFF.

About this clone itself: The gene names here belong to mouse. The CDR3 end lies 4 residues beyond the end of the read and is filled in from the germline J gene. The same CDR3 can be traced to other DNA sequences in this sample. The chain employs TRBV31 and TRBJ1-1, with D hard to call. Per the germline V gene, CDR1 is GKSSPN and CDR2 is SITVG. The V gene lost 0 bases and the J gene lost 0 bases, with 5 bases spanning the gap. The CDR3 loop spans 13 amino acids. CDR3 sequence reads: CAWSLNANTEVFF. Partial CDR3 DNA: TGTGCCTGGAGTCTAAATGCAAACACA. Together with reference TRBV31 and TRBJ1-1, the CDR3 gives the full variable domain: AQTIHQWPVAEIKAVGSPLSLGCTIKGKSSPNLYWYWQATGGTLQQLFYSITVGQVESVVQLNLSASRPKDDQFILSTEKLLLSHSGFYLCAWSLNANTEVFFGKGTRLTVV.

On this clone: Genes and germline are mouse. The DNA read from the CDR3 is TGTGCCAGCAGCCAAGATACAGGGGGCCCC. This gives the protein CASSQDTGGP. The entire CDR3 reads CASSQDTGGPDYTF. The chain carries TRBV5 and TRBJ1-2, with TRBD1 matching 9 bases. The read terminates 4 residues before the CDR3 end, so the remaining end is supplied by the germline J gene. Germline CDR1 reads LGHNA; CDR2 reads YNLKQL (reference sequence). The CDR3 covers 14 residues.

This clone was seen a handful of times. The listed genes are named as in mouse. The read gets to within 4 residues of the CDR3 end, and the germline J gene fills in the rest. The rearrangement uses TRBV13-1 and TRBJ1-1, with a possible D match to TRBD1 (6 bases). This CDR3 spans 13 amino acids. V was pared by 9 bases and J by 0 bases, with 12 bases between. Germline-derived CDR1 and CDR2 are NSHNY and SYGAGN. The CDR3 protein is CATSGTSNTEVFF. The CDR3 bases that were read are TGTGCCACCTCCGGGACATCAAACACA.

Remarks on this clone: Here the gene names and germline are mouse. The read falls 3 residues short of the CDR3 end, and the missing part is taken from the germline J gene. The chain has TRBV1 and TRBJ1-6; D ambiguous. TRBJ1-6 is flagged as an ORF with uncertain function. V lost 0 bases and J 4 bases, leaving 10 bases between the germline ends. Germline V lookup: CDR1 NSQYPW, CDR2 LRSPGD (reference sequence). The CDR3 is 16 residues long. The CDR3 DNA, read in part, is TGCACCTGCAGTGCAGAAAATACAGCGTATAATTCGCCC. Translated: CTCSAENTAYNSP. In full, the CDR3 is CTCSAENTAYNSPLYF.

This clone has more than one count but fewer than ten. Germline and genes here are mouse. The CDR3 end falls 4 residues outside the read, so it is completed with the germline J gene. The rearrangement links TRBV19 to TRBJ1-1; 10 bases match TRBD1. J was trimmed by 4 bases and V by 4 bases; bases with no gene match: 7. Germline V gives CDR1 FNHDT, CDR2 SITEND (reference sequence). This CDR3 contains 15 residues. The DNA read from the CDR3 is TGTGCCAGCAGTCCGGGACAGGGGTCGGGCACA. Its translation: CASSPGQGSGT. The CDR3 reads in full as CASSPGQGSGTEVFF.